Here is one TCR beta chain with its context. Its antigen is currently unknown. These data belong to a study of T cell repertoires in ileal Crohn's disease. The wider study: Median disease duration was about eight years; 35% smoked at surgery. Whole-study findings and limits: Within the first postoperative year, endoscopy came at median approximately 6.3 months.

The CDR3 runs to 12 residues. The germline V gene has CDR1 LNHDA and CDR2 SQIVND (reference sequence). Trimming removed 5 bases at V and 4 bases at J, with 8 bases between. Clones were read by immunoSEQ multiplex PCR, and TCRdb kept only the in-frame ones, dropping some. The table lists roughly 17,000 clones, over 60% of them singletons, with 4% to 5% in the top ten. Time point described: neoterminal ileum biopsy at postoperative endoscopy, about 6 months after surgery. Eligibility required adulthood, ileal or ileocolonic Crohn's disease and indicated ileocolonic resection. The sequencing input was ileal tissue. The V and J genes are TRBV19 and TRBJ2-5, with a tentative D call TRBD2 (6 bases). The clonotype comes from an adult with Crohn's disease. This CDR3 is CASSAGGETQYF. The CDR3, as DNA: TGTGCCAGTAGTGCCGGGGGAGAGACCCAGTACTTC.